The present TCR beta chain was sequenced within a study of T cell responses to AZD1222 COVID-19 vaccine. The CDR3 is made up of 14 amino acids. Germline CDR1 MNHEY, CDR2 SMNVEV (reference sequence). Germline trimming cut 2 bases from V and 8 bases from J; bases unmatched to any gene: 6. Profiling relied on immunoSEQ multiplex PCR, and the TCRdb table lists in-frame clones only, not all of them. The table lists 100,000 to 150,000 clones, 94% of them singletons. The rearrangement joins TRBV27 to TRBJ1-2; 9 bases map to TRBD1. The source is an adult in good health. The sequencing here drew on peripheral blood, taken on day 0 of AZD1222 vaccination. This CDR3 reads CASSLTGGMRGYTF. The CDR3 DNA reads as TGTGCCAGCAGTTTAACAGGGGGCATGCGGGGCTACACCTTC.